Only a few counts were recorded for the clone carrying this T cell receptor beta chain. Its target is unknown. Attachment of unique molecular identifiers to individual cDNA molecules was performed. TCRdb recomputed calls from the 5' RACE reads with MiXCR, one row per CDR3 protein. Of about 86,000 distinct CDR3 sequences listed, 13% to 15% are singletons. This sample was included in a study of early T cells in non-severe SARS-CoV-2 infection. Looking at the study overall: Sequencing targeted bulk RNA from unsorted whole blood, leaving chains unpaired.

This CDR3 is 14 amino acids long. With 7 bases removed from V and 2 bases from J, the gap between germline ends came to 13 bases. Germline CDR1 reads SGHTS; CDR2 reads YDEGEE. Study-level points and caveats: Reliance on VDJdb matching favored anti-spike CD8 responses; private and CD4 specificities were missed.

This sequence was found in an adult who was a healthcare worker with PCR-confirmed SARS-CoV-2 infection or an uninfected control (not recorded which). This sequence joins TRBV5-8 and TRBJ2-1; D is possibly TRBD1 or TRBD2 (6 bases each). Sequenced sample: whole blood. As DNA, the CDR3 is TGTGCCAGCCTACAGGGAGGTACCTACAATGAGCAGTTCTTC. This encodes CASLQGGTYNEQFF.